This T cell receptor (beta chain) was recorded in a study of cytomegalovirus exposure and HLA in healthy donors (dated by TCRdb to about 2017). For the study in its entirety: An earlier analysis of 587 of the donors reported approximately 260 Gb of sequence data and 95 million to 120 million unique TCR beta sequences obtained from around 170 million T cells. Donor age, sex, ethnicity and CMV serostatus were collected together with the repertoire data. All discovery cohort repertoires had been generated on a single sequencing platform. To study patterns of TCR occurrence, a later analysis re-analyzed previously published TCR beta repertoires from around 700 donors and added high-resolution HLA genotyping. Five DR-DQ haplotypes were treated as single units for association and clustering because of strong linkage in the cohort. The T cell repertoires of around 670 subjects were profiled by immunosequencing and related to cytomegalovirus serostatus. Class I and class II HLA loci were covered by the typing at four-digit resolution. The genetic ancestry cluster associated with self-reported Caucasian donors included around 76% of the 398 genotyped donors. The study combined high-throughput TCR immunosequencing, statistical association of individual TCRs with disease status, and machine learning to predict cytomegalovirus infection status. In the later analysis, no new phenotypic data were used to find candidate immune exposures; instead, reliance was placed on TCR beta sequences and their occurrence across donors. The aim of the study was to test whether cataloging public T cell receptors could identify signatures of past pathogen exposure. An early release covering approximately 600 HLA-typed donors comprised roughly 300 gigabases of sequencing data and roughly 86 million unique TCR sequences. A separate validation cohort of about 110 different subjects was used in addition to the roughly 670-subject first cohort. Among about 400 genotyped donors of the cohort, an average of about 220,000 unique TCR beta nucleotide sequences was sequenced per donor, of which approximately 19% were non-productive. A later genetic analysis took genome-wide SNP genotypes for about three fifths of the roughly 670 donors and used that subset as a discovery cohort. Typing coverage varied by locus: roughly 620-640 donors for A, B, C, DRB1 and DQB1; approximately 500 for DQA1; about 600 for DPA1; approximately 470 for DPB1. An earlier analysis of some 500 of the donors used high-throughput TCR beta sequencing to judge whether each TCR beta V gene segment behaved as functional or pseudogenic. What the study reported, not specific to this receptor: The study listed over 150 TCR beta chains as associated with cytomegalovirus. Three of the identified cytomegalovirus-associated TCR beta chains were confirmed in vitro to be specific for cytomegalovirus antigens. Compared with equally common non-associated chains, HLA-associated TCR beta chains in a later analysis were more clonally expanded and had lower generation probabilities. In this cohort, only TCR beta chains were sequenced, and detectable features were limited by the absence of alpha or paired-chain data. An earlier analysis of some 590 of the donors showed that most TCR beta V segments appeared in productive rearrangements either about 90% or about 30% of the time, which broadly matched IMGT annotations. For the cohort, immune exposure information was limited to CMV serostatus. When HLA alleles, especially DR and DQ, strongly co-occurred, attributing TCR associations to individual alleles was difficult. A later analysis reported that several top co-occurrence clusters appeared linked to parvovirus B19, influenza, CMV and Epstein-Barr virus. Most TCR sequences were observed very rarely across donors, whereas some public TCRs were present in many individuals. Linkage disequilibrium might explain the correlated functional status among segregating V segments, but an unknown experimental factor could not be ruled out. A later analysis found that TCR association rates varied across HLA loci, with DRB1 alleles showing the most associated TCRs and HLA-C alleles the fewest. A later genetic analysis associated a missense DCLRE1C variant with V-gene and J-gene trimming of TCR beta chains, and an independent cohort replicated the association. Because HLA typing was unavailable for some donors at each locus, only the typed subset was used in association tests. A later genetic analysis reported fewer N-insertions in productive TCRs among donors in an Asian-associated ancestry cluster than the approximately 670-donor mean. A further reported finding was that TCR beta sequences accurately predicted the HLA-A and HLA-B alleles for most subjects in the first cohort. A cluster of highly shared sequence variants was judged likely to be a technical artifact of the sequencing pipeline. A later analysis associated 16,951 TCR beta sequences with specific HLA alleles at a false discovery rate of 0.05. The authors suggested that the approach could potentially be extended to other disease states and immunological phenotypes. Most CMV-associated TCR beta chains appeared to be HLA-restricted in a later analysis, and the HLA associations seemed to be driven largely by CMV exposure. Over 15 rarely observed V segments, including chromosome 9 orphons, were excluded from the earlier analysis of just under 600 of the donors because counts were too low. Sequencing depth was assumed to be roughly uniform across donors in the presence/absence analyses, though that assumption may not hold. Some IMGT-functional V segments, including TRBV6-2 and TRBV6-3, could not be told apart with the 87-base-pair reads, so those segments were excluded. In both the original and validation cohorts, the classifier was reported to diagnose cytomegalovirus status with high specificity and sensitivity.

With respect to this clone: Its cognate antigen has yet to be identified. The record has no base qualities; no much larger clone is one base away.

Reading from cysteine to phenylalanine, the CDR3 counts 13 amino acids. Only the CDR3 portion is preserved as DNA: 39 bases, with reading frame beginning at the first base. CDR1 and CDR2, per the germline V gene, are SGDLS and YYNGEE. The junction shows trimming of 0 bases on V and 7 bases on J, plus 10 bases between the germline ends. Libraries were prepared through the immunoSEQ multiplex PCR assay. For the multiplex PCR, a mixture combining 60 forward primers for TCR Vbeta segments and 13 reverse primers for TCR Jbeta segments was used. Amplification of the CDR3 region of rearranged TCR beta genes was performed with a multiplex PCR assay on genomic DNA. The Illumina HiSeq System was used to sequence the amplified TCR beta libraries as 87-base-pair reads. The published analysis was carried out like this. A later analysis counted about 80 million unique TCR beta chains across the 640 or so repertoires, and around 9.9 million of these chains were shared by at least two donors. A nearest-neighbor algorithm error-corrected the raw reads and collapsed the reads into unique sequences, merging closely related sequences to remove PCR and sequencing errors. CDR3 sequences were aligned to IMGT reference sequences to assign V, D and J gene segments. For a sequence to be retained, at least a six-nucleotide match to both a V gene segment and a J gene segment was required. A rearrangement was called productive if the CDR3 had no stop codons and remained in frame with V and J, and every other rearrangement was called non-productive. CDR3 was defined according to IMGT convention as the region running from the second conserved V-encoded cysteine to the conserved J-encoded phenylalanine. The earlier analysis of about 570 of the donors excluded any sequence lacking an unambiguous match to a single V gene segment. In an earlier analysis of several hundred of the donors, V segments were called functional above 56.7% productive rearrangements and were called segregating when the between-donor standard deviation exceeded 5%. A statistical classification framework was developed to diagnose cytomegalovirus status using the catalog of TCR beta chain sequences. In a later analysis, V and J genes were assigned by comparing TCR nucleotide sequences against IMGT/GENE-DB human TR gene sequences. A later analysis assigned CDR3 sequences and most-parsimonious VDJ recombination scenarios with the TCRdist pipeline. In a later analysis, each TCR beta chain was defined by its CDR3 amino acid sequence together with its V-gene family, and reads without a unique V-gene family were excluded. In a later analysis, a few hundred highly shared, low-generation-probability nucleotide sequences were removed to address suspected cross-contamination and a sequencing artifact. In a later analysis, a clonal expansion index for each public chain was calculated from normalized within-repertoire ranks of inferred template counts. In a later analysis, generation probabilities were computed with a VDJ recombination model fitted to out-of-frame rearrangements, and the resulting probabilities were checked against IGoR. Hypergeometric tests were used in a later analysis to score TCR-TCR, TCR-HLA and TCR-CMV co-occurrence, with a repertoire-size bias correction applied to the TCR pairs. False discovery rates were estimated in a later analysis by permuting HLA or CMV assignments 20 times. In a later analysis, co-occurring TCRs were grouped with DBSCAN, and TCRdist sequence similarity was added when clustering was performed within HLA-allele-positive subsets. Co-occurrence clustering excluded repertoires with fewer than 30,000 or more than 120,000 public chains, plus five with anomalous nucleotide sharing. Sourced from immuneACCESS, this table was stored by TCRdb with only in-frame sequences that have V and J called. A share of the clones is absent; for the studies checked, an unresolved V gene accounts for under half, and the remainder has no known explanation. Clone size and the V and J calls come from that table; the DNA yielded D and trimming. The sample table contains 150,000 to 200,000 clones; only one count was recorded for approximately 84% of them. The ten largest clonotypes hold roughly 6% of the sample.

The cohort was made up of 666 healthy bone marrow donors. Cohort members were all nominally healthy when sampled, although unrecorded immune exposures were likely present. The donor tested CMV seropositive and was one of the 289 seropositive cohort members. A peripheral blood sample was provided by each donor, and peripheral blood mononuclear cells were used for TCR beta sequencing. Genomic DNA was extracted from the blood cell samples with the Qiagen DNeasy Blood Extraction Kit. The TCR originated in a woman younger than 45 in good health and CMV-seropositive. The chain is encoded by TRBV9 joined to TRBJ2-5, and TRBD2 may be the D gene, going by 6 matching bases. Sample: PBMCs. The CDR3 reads CASSVGGAGTQYF. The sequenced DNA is TGTGCCAGCAGCGTAGGCGGGGCGGGGACCCAGTACTTC.